Below, 25 T cell receptor beta chains from the same sample are listed, as sequenced in a study of blood T cell repertoires in COVID-19. Some clones are missing from TCRdb's copy, which holds only in-frame ones; the method was immunoSEQ multiplex PCR. This repertoire shows about 98,000 clones, around 90% found once; its top ten account for 1.9%. Sequencing was carried out using peripheral blood. Source of these receptors: a woman between 50 and 59 years old with COVID-19, enrolled during active disease.

In its sample, this clone was seen once. The CDR3 protein is CASSISGSADTQYF. CDR3 DNA: TGTGCCAGTAGTATTAGCGGGAGCGCAGATACGCAGTATTTT. The J gene is TRBJ2-3, the V gene TRBV19; 9 positions match TRBD2. The germline V gene has CDR1 LNHDA and CDR2 SQIVND (reference sequence). J lost 4 bases, V lost 3 bases, and 2 bases had no gene match. This CDR3 region has 14 residues.

The chain carries TRBV7-9 and TRBJ2-3; the D gene is possibly TRBD1 (6 bases). CDR1 is SEHNR and CDR2 is FQNEAQ in the germline V gene (reference sequence). This CDR3 is built from 16 residues. With 1 base removed from V and 5 bases from J, the gap between germline ends came to 16 bases. The CDR3 loop reads CASSLGHAPGEDTQYF. Here the CDR3 DNA reads TGTGCCAGCAGCTTAGGGCACGCCCCAGGGGAAGATACGCAGTATTTT.

V gene TRBV24-1 combines with J gene TRBJ2-2, with D maybe TRBD1 (5 bases). The germline V and J ends were trimmed by 7 bases and 4 bases, with 9 bases remaining between them. The CDR3 runs to 13 residues. Germline lookup yields CDR1 KGHDR and CDR2 SFDVKD. In DNA, the CDR3 is TGTGCCACCAGGGACACCGGCACCGGGGAGCTGTTTTTT. This translates into CATRDTGTGELFF.

The CDR3 here is CASTSGQGANYGYTF. CDR3 sequence (DNA): TGTGCCAGCACCTCCGGACAGGGTGCAAACTATGGCTACACCTTC. The V gene is TRBV7-2, the J gene TRBJ1-2; 8 bases are shared with TRBD1. Unmatched junction bases numbered 9, after V lost 7 bases and J lost 2 bases. CDR1 is SGHTA, CDR2 FQGNSA, per germline. CDR3 size: 15 residues.

The chain has TRBV13 and TRBJ2-1, with TRBD2 matching 12 bases. CDR1 is PRHDT, CDR2 FYEKMQ, per germline (reference sequence). V was pared by 5 bases and J by 8 bases, with 16 bases of the junction left unmatched. CDR3 length equals 18 residues. In DNA form, the CDR3 reads TGTGCCAGCAGCCCTCCCGGCGCCCGACTAGCGGGGGAGGATGAGCAGTTCTTC. It is translated as CASSPPGARLAGEDEQFF.

This chain joins TRBV6-5 and TRBJ1-1; D perhaps matches TRBD1 (6 bases). CDR3 length: 14 amino acids. V was shortened by 6 bases and J by 0 bases, with 11 bases between the two germline ends. CDR1 and CDR2 (germline): MNHEY, SVGAGI. CDR3 in DNA: TGTGCCAGCAGGGGGACATCTTTGAACACTGAAGCTTTCTTT. Translated, it gives CASRGTSLNTEAFF.

The chain combines TRBV28 with TRBJ2-2, with 9 bases that match TRBD1. Germline V gene sequence: CDR1 MDHEN, CDR2 SYDVKM. Trimming took 2 bases from V and 0 from J; bases not matched to a gene: 10. This CDR3 spans 19 amino acids. This CDR3 reads CASSLVRTGGLANTGELFF. The DNA of the CDR3 is TGTGCCAGCAGTTTAGTCCGAACAGGGGGCCTAGCGAACACCGGGGAGCTGTTTTTT.

This clone has only a few counts. The J gene is TRBJ1-1, the V gene TRBV2; TRBD1 aligns across 8 bases. CDR3 size: 12 residues. Germline V lookup: CDR1 SNHLY, CDR2 FYNNEI. V lost 6 bases to trimming and J lost 11 bases; unmatched junction nucleotides: 8. The CDR3 protein is CASRQGAREAFF. The CDR3 nucleotides are TGTGCCAGCAGGCAGGGGGCGAGGGAGGCTTTCTTT.

The rearrangement joins TRBV5-1 to TRBJ2-1, with D unresolved. The V end lost 1 base, the J end lost 7 bases, and 9 bases lay between the germline ends. The V gene's germline CDR1 is SGHRS and CDR2 YFSETQ. The CDR3 extends over 13 amino acids. CDR3 sequence: CASSLSGPNEQFF. DNA for the CDR3: TGCGCCAGCAGCTTGTCGGGTCCGAATGAGCAGTTCTTC. The whole variable domain, remainder taken from reference TRBV5-1 and TRBJ2-1, is KAGVTQTPRYLIKTRGQQVTLSCSPISGHRSVSWYQQTPGQGLQFLFEYFSETQRNKGNFPGRFSGRQFSNSRSEMNVSTLELGDSALYLCASSLSGPNEQFFGPGTRLTVL.

The rearrangement links TRBV28 to TRBJ1-5; no firm D call. The CDR3 length is 13 residues. CDR1 and CDR2 (germline): MDHEN, SYDVKM. V shed 7 bases and J shed 4 bases, with 11 bases lying between them. For the CDR3, the DNA is TGTGCCAGCACGGGGTTCCGGAATCAGCCCCAGCATTTT. Amino acids: CASTGFRNQPQHF.

The chain recombines TRBV28 with TRBJ2-1, with a possible D match to TRBD2 (7 bases). Germline V gene sequence: CDR1 MDHEN, CDR2 SYDVKM. The germline V and J ends were trimmed by 6 bases and 6 bases, with 21 bases remaining between them. The CDR3 loop spans 16 amino acids. The CDR3 nucleotides are TGTGCCAGCAGCCCACTAGTCCGGGGGGCTCTCAATGAGCAGTTCTTC. Translation gives CASSPLVRGALNEQFF.

The chain uses TRBV24-1 and TRBJ1-6; 8 nucleotides line up with TRBD1. The CDR3 is 12 residues long. The V gene end was trimmed by 4 bases and the J gene end by 16 bases; junction bases not matched to a gene: 5. The germline V gene has CDR1 KGHDR and CDR2 SFDVKD. CDR3 sequence reads: CATSDQGQVLHF. CDR3 bases: TGTGCCACCAGTGACCAGGGACAGGTTCTCCACTTT.

The chain couples TRBV6-5 to TRBJ2-1; D is perhaps TRBD1 (5 bases). Trimming left V 8 bases short and J 2 bases short, with 7 bases between. CDR3 length: 12 amino acids. CDR1 and CDR2 (germline): MNHEY, SVGAGI. The CDR3 DNA is TGTGCCAGCGCCAGGGCCTACAATGAGCAGTTCTTC. This gives the protein CASARAYNEQFF.

The rearrangement uses TRBV30 and TRBJ2-1; D unclear. The V gene lost 0 bases and the J gene lost 6 bases, with 6 bases spanning the gap. The CDR3 has 12 residues. Germline values: CDR1 GTSNPN, CDR2 SVGIG (reference sequence). The CDR3: CAWSVSGNEQFF. The CDR3 DNA reads TGTGCCTGGAGTGTATCCGGCAATGAGCAGTTCTTC.

The V and J genes are TRBV28 and TRBJ1-5; 8 nucleotides line up with TRBD1. The germline CDR1 and CDR2 sequences are MDHEN and SYDVKM. With V trimmed by 3 bases and J by 11 bases, 12 bases remained unmatched. CDR3 size: 15 residues. CDR3 in amino acids: CASSLRTGTLVTQHF. CDR3 nucleotides: TGTGCCAGCAGTTTGAGGACAGGGACTTTGGTGACCCAGCATTTT. Using reference TRBV28 and TRBJ1-5 for the parts outside the CDR3, the full variable domain is DVKVTQSSRYLVKRTGEKVFLECVQDMDHENMFWYRQDPGLGLRLIYFSYDVKMKEKGDIPEGYSVSREKKERFSLILESASTNQTSMYLCASSLRTGTLVTQHFGDGTRLSIL.

The chain recombines TRBV24-1 with TRBJ1-1; no clear D. In germline, CDR1 is KGHDR, CDR2 SFDVKD. This CDR3 has 13 residues. V was shortened by 8 bases and J by 5 bases, with 14 bases between the two germline ends. The CDR3 protein is CATTKGGETEAFF. The CDR3 DNA follows: TGTGCCACCACCAAAGGCGGAGAAACTGAAGCTTTCTTT.

The rearrangement uses TRBV30 and TRBJ1-1, with D perhaps TRBD1 (6 bases). Germline V gene data show CDR1 as GTSNPN and CDR2 as SVGIG (reference sequence). Deletions cut 0 bases from V and 5 bases from J, with 10 bases between. The CDR3 has 13 residues. CDR3 in DNA: TGTGCCTGGAGTGTAGGGGGAAGTACTGAAGCTTTCTTT. Its translation: CAWSVGGSTEAFF. The entire variable domain, with the rest obtained from reference TRBV30 and TRBJ1-1, is as follows: SQTIHQWPATLVQPVGSPLSLECTVEGTSNPNLYWYRQAAGRGLQLLFYSVGIGQISSEVPQNLSASRPQDRQFILSSKKLLLSDSGFYLCAWSVGGSTEAFFGQGTRLTVV.

The rearrangement uses TRBV7-8 and TRBJ2-7; tentatively, D is TRBD2 (5 bases). The germline V gene has CDR1 SGHVS and CDR2 FQNEAQ. The CDR3 runs to 12 residues. V dropped 8 bases and J dropped 5 bases, with 13 bases sitting between them. DNA for the CDR3: TGTGCCAGCGGACCTCGGAGGAACGAGCAGTACTTC. This encodes CASGPRRNEQYF.

This sequence joins TRBV29-1 and TRBJ1-2; TRBD1 is a possible D gene (6 bases). CDR3 size: 11 residues. V dropped 7 bases and J dropped 8 bases, with 14 bases sitting between them. Germline CDR1 and CDR2: SQVTM and ANQGSEA. The CDR3 DNA is TGCAGCGCAGGGGTTGGGACAGGCTACACCTTC. Its protein product is CSAGVGTGYTF.

The chain couples TRBV7-9 to TRBJ1-3; tentative D call: TRBD1 (5 bases). Trimming removed 11 bases from V and 0 bases from J, with 17 bases in between. CDR3 length: 15 amino acids. Germline CDR1 reads SEHNR; CDR2 reads FQNEAQ (reference sequence). In DNA, the CDR3 is TGTGCCCACTTTAGGGCAGGGCCCTCTGGAAACACCATATATTTT. Translation gives CAHFRAGPSGNTIYF. The complete variable domain, with remaining parts taken from reference TRBV7-9 and TRBJ1-3, reads DTGVSQNPRHKITKRGQNVTFRCDPISEHNRLYWYRQTLGQGPEFLTYFQNEAQLEKSRLLSDRFSAERPKGSFSTLEIQRTEQGDSAMYLCAHFRAGPSGNTIYFGEGSWLTVV.

The chain joins TRBV30 to TRBJ1-1; D not certain. The germline gives CDR1 GTSNPN, CDR2 SVGIG (reference sequence). The ends were cut back, 5 bases at V and 1 base at J, with 11 bases in the middle. CDR3 size: 13 residues. CDR3 loop: CAWDSTGNTEAFF. CDR3 DNA sequence: TGTGCCTGGGACTCGACGGGGAACACTGAAGCTTTCTTT.

The chain recombines TRBV11-3 with TRBJ1-1; a weak D match, TRBD1 (5 bases). There are 15 residues in the CDR3. V lost 5 bases, J lost 1 base, and 14 bases lay in between. The germline gives CDR1 SGHNT, CDR2 YENEEA. CDR3 bases: TGTGCCAGCAGCCTTCGTAGACAGAGGAACACTGAAGCTTTCTTT. Protein: CASSLRRQRNTEAFF. Using reference TRBV11-3 and TRBJ1-1 for the parts outside the CDR3, the full variable domain is EAGVVQSPRYKIIEKKQPVAFWCNPISGHNTLYWYLQNLGQGPELLIRYENEEAVDDSQLPKDRFSAERLKGVDSTLKIQPAELGDSAVYLCASSLRRQRNTEAFFGQGTRLTVV.

This chain's CDR3 is CASSFGFSNQPQHF. The CDR3, as DNA: TGTGCCAGCAGCTTCGGGTTTAGCAATCAGCCCCAGCATTTT. The chain joins TRBV5-6 to TRBJ1-5; D not resolved. The CDR3 sequence is 14 residues long. Per germline, CDR1 SGHDT and CDR2 YYEEEE. Trimming removed 2 bases from V and 0 bases from J, with 6 bases in between.

The rearrangement links TRBV11-2 to TRBJ1-2; D is unresolved. This CDR3 region has 13 residues. The germline CDR1 and CDR2 sequences are SGHAT and FQNNGV. The V gene lost 1 base and the J gene lost 8 bases, with 11 bases spanning the gap. The CDR3 DNA sequence: TGTGCCAGCAGCTTAGGTCCAGGAGGAGGCTACACCTTC. It specifies CASSLGPGGGYTF. Together with reference TRBV11-2 and TRBJ1-2, the CDR3 gives the full variable domain: EAGVAQSPRYKIIEKRQSVAFWCNPISGHATLYWYQQILGQGPKLLIQFQNNGVVDDSQLPKDRFSAERLKGVDSTLKIQPAKLEDSAVYLCASSLGPGGGYTFGSGTRLTVV.

The gene calls are TRBV19 and TRBJ1-6; D is perhaps TRBD1 (5 bases). V dropped 7 bases and J dropped 9 bases, with 19 bases sitting between them. The length of the CDR3 is 15 residues. CDR1 LNHDA and CDR2 SQIVND come from the germline V gene (reference sequence). The CDR3 sequence is CASTSGGAVGSPLHF. The DNA for the CDR3 is TGTGCCAGTACCAGCGGGGGAGCGGTGGGTTCACCCCTCCACTTT.